This entry lists 15 T cell receptor beta chains sequenced from one sample in a study of cytomegalovirus exposure and HLA in healthy donors. PCR used 60 Vbeta primers and 13 Jbeta primers. The repertoire was sequenced with immunoSEQ multiplex PCR; TCRdb's copy has only in-frame clones and lacks some. The repertoire includes about 200,000 clones, 82% of them detected once, and roughly 0.095% sits in the top ten. Sequenced: PBMCs. The receptors were sampled from a boy younger than 10 in good health and CMV-seronegative.

The J gene is TRBJ2-3, the V gene TRBV4-3; D remains unclear. From germline, CDR1 is LGHNA and CDR2 YSLEER. This CDR3 comprises 14 residues. V lost 2 bases to trimming and J lost 1 base, with 7 bases between them. CDR3 DNA: TGCGCCAGCAGCCAAATTCGGGGCACAGATACGCAGTATTTT. Encoded protein: CASSQIRGTDTQYF.

This clone has just one count. V and J are TRBV18 and TRBJ1-2; possibly TRBD1 for D (5 bases). Trimming took 2 bases from V and 8 from J, leaving 9 bases between them. The CDR3 covers 12 residues. The germline V gene has CDR1 KGHSH and CDR2 LQKENI. The chain's CDR3 is CASSPGQGGYTF. The CDR3 DNA reads TGTGCCAGCTCACCAGGTCAGGGAGGCTACACCTTC.

The rearrangement joins TRBV5-6 to TRBJ1-6; D may be TRBD1 (5 bases). Germline-derived CDR1 and CDR2 are SGHDT and YYEEEE. V was trimmed by 5 bases and J by 2 bases, leaving 8 bases between them. The CDR3 runs to 14 residues. The CDR3 nucleotides read TGTGCCAGCAGGGGGGGGACCTATAATTCACCCCTCCACTTT. The encoded protein is CASRGGTYNSPLHF.

V usage is TRBV5-1 and J usage is TRBJ2-7; 7 nucleotides agree with TRBD1. V was pared by 0 bases and J by 6 bases, with 0 bases of the junction left unmatched. There are 12 residues in the CDR3. The germline CDR1 and CDR2 sequences are SGHRS and YFSETQ. Here the CDR3 reads CASSLDRGEQYF. The CDR3 DNA reads as TGCGCCAGCAGCTTGGACAGGGGCGAGCAGTACTTC.

This chain links TRBV6-5 with TRBJ2-3; D is unresolved. This CDR3 has 14 residues. V was trimmed by 2 bases and J by 1 base, leaving 7 bases between them. Germline V gives CDR1 MNHEY, CDR2 SVGAGI. CDR3 nucleotides: TGTGCCAGCAGTTACCCGGGTCGCACAGATACGCAGTATTTT. This translates into CASSYPGRTDTQYF.

The chain carries TRBV2 and TRBJ2-3, with TRBD2 matching 9 bases. CDR1 and CDR2 (germline): SNHLY, FYNNEI. This CDR3 has 15 residues. The ends lost 6 bases at V and 2 bases at J; junction bases unmatched: 6. CDR3 loop: CASSASSGVTDTQYF. The CDR3 nucleotides read TGTGCCAGCAGCGCGTCTAGCGGGGTCACAGATACGCAGTATTTT.

The V gene is TRBV11-2, the J gene TRBJ2-3; no clear D gene. Per the germline V gene, CDR1 is SGHAT and CDR2 is FQNNGV. The CDR3 is 12 residues long. The V and J ends lost 5 bases and 2 bases respectively, with 5 bases between them. The CDR3 loop reads CASSPDTDTQYF. The CDR3 DNA sequence: TGTGCCAGCAGCCCAGACACAGATACGCAGTATTTT.

The rearrangement uses TRBV9 and TRBJ2-1; 11 bases map to TRBD2. Trimming cost V 4 bases and J 2 bases; bases outside gene matches: 8. Germline values: CDR1 SGDLS, CDR2 YYNGEE. The CDR3 runs to 17 residues. The CDR3 DNA sequence: TGTGCCAGCAGCTTATACGGGACTAGCGGAACCTACAATGAGCAGTTCTTC. This translates into CASSLYGTSGTYNEQFF. Full variable domain (rest looked up from reference TRBV9 and TRBJ2-1): DSGVTQTPKHLITATGQRVTLRCSPRSGDLSVYWYQQSLDQGLQFLIQYYNGEERAKGNILERFSAQQFPDLHSELNLSSLELGDSALYFCASSLYGTSGTYNEQFFGPGTRLTVL.

The chain has TRBV4-3 and TRBJ2-2, with 8 nucleotides matching TRBD1. J gave up 4 bases and V 2 bases, and 3 bases lay outside the gene matches. CDR1 and CDR2 from the germline V gene are LGHNA and YSLEER. The CDR3 spans 15 residues. The CDR3 sequence is CASSQRQGLTGELFF. The CDR3 region has the DNA TGCGCCAGCAGCCAACGACAGGGGCTCACCGGGGAGCTGTTTTTT.

The chain has TRBV20-1 and TRBJ2-3; 8 nucleotides align to TRBD2. This CDR3 comprises 11 residues. The V and J ends lost 5 bases and 8 bases, in that order; junction bases with no gene match: 3. The germline CDR1 and CDR2 sequences are DFQATT and SNEGSKA (reference sequence). CDR3 nucleotide sequence: TGCAGTGCTCCCGCGGGGGGTACGCAGTATTTT. Translating gives CSAPAGGTQYF.

The V call is TRBV25-1, the J call TRBJ2-5; D call uncertain. The V end lost 1 base, the J end lost 6 bases, and 18 bases lay between the germline ends. The CDR3 runs to 16 residues. The germline gives CDR1 MGHDK, CDR2 SYGVNS. DNA of the CDR3: TGTGCCAGCAGTGAATTCTCCGCGTCTCCTGGGCAGACCCAGTACTTC. Protein product: CASSEFSASPGQTQYF.

This clone has a handful of counts. The CDR3 coding sequence is TGTGCCAGCTCACCACCTTCAGGGGCCGGGGCTGAAGCTTTCTTT. Translated: CASSPPSGAGAEAFF. This chain links TRBV18 with TRBJ1-1; TRBD1 might be the D (6 bases). The V gene's germline CDR1 is KGHSH and CDR2 LQKENI. V lost 0 bases, J lost 6 bases, and 14 bases lay in between. The CDR3 loop spans 15 amino acids.

This rearrangement joins TRBV18 to TRBJ2-7, with 7 bases aligning to TRBD1. This CDR3 has 15 amino acids. Germline assignment: CDR1 KGHSH and CDR2 LQKENI. After removal of 0 bases from V and 3 bases from J, the junction contained 5 bases not matched to a gene. Written as DNA, the CDR3 is TGTGCCAGCTCACCACCAACAGGGGAAAGCTACGAGCAGTACTTC. This encodes CASSPPTGESYEQYF.

The chain combines TRBV7-9 with TRBJ2-5; D is possibly TRBD2 (7 bases). The DNA matches TRBJ2-7 better at its end, which makes the J call doubtful. Germline V gene sequence: CDR1 SEHNR, CDR2 FQNEAQ (reference sequence). The length of the CDR3 is 15 residues. The CDR3 sequence: CASSLDSGGFYEQYF. DNA for the CDR3: TGTGCCAGCAGCTTAGATTCGGGGGGCTTCTACGAGCAGTACTTC.

As to this clone: One junction end disagrees with the germline gene, perhaps due to a read error. The V and J genes are TRBV9 and TRBJ2-2; D is possibly TRBD2 (5 bases). Germline-derived CDR1 and CDR2 are SGDLS and YYNGEE. The CDR3 contains 16 residues. CDR3 bases: TGTGCCAGCAGCCCTCTGACAAGCACGAACACCGGGAAGCTGTTTTTT. This translates into CASSPLTSTNTGKLFF. The variable domain in full, completed from reference TRBV9 and TRBJ2-2, reads DSGVTQTPKHLITATGQRVTLRCSPRSGDLSVYWYQQSLDQGLQFLIQYYNGEERAKGNILERFSAQQFPDLHSELNLSSLELGDSALYFCASSPLTSTNTGKLFFGEGSRLTVL.